This is a list of T cell receptor beta chains from one sample in a study of blood T cell repertoires in COVID-19. Sequencing was performed with immunoSEQ multiplex PCR; in TCRdb, only in-frame clones are kept and a portion is missing. The sample holds over 110,000 clones; around 72% are singletons and the top ten take more than 1.5%. The sequencing sample was made of peripheral blood. The source of these receptors is a woman aged 55-70 years with acute or convalescent COVID-19. CDR3s include the opening cysteine and the closing phenylalanine or tryptophan. Fields, in order: clone size, D gene, V gene, CDR3 protein. A D gene is named only where the DNA matches it firmly. Size tells how often a clone was seen (once, few, many) or the class of an expanded clone, and some rows leave it out.

>NA|TRBD1|TRBV19
CASRERQGRSYEQYF
>NA|TRBD1|TRBV6-6
CASSGTGGYEQYF
>NA|NA|TRBV11-2
CASSLDWTPGLPSSYEQYF
>NA|TRBD2|TRBV27
CASRRLAGYQETQYF
>NA|TRBD1|TRBV10-2
CASRDTRGRRLDTQYF
>once|TRBD2|TRBV27
CASIPLAGATYNEQFF
>NA|NA|TRBV5-1
CASSLRGSPRIWDEQFF
>NA|TRBD2|TRBV7-2
CASSPIAGGPREQFF
>NA|NA|TRBV9
CASSVTGRETQYF
>NA|NA|TRBV15
CATTAGALSYNEQFF
>few|TRBD1|TRBV5-1
CASSFSTGGLEQFF
>NA|TRBD1|TRBV27
CASTPGQGTNEQFF
>many|NA|TRBV30
CAWSGGSYDEQYF
>once|TRBD1|TRBV29-1
CSVGPGGDEQYF
>once|NA|TRBV6-1
CASSETANYGYTF
>NA|TRBD1|TRBV5-1
CASSERDSTNEKLFF
>NA|TRBD1|TRBV10-3
CAISRTGVESPLHF
>NA|NA|TRBV3-1/TRBV3-2
CASSQGPGMSYGYTF
>NA|TRBD1|TRBV7-6
CASSSGQVTDTQYF
>NA|NA|TRBV7-6
CASSLEERGGYTF
>NA|NA|TRBV27
CASTRTRMPQGTRRPNSPLHF
>NA|NA|TRBV5-6
CASSLGGEKTYEQYF
>NA|TRBD2|TRBV6-6
CASTLAGRDTDTQYF